These 27 T cell receptor beta chains share one sample of origin, sequenced in a study of OX40 agonist ivuxolimab in advanced cancers. Libraries were prepared by immunoSEQ multiplex PCR; TCRdb keeps only in-frame clonotypes and omits some of them. The sample carries tens of thousands of clones, around 82% recorded once. The sequences come from CD4+ or CD8+ T cells sorted from blood, collected in a trial of the OX40 agonist ivuxolimab. These receptors all stem from an adult with an advanced solid tumor such as melanoma, head and neck, liver or kidney cancer.

The genes are TRBV5-5 and TRBJ2-6; no firm D call. The V end lost 1 base, the J end lost 0 bases, and 20 bases lay between the germline ends. The CDR3 is 20 residues long. Germline lookup yields CDR1 SGHKS and CDR2 YYEKEE (reference sequence). The CDR3 DNA reads TGTGCCAGCAGCTTGCCTTTTCCTGGGGTCCTTTCCTCTGGGGCCAACGTCCTGACTTTC. Encoded protein: CASSLPFPGVLSSGANVLTF.

The chain links TRBV7-2 to TRBJ2-1; 8 bases are a match to TRBD2. With 1 base clipped from V and 4 bases from J, the junction kept 6 bases outside the gene matches. CDR1 and CDR2 (germline): SGHTA, FQGNSA. The CDR3 consists of 16 residues. CDR3 nucleotide sequence: TGTGCCAGCAGCTTAGGTGGCGGGGGGCATTACAATGAGCAGTTCTTC. Protein: CASSLGGGGHYNEQFF.

The chain is built from TRBV5-1 and TRBJ2-7, with a possible D match to TRBD1 (7 bases). V shed 4 bases and J shed 6 bases, with 17 bases lying between them. The CDR3 sequence is 14 residues long. Per the germline V gene, CDR1 is SGHRS and CDR2 is YFSETQ. CDR3 nucleotide sequence: TGCGCCAGCAGCCCGCGGGACAGCGGCCGCGAGCAGTACTTC. Its protein product is CASSPRDSGREQYF.

The chain links TRBV6-6 to TRBJ2-7, with 11 bases identical to TRBD2. The trim removed 6 bases at V and 1 base at J, leaving 5 bases unmatched. The CDR3 has 15 residues. Germline CDR1 MNHNY, CDR2 SVGAGI (reference sequence). The CDR3 protein is CASRLLAGGSYEQYF. The CDR3 nucleotides are TGTGCCAGCAGACTCCTAGCGGGGGGTTCCTACGAGCAGTACTTC.

The chain has TRBV7-2 and TRBJ2-2; D ambiguous. Per the germline V gene, CDR1 is SGHTA and CDR2 is FQGNSA. The CDR3 consists of 13 residues. With 5 bases removed from V and 6 bases from J, the gap between germline ends came to 10 bases. CDR3 nucleotides: TGTGCCAGCAGCCTAAGCCGGGCCGGGGAGCTGTTTTTT. Protein: CASSLSRAGELFF.

V is TRBV29-1 and J is TRBJ2-3; tentatively, D is TRBD1 (5 bases). The germline V and J ends were trimmed by 1 base and 4 bases, with 9 bases remaining between them. CDR1 is SQVTM, CDR2 ANQGSEA, per germline. This CDR3 region has 13 residues. This CDR3 is CSVEGAGSDTQYF. The DNA for the CDR3 is TGCAGCGTTGAAGGGGCAGGGTCAGATACGCAGTATTTT.

The chain joins TRBV18 to TRBJ2-7, with 11 bases fitting TRBD2. The V gene end was trimmed by 5 bases and the J gene end by 2 bases; junction bases not matched to a gene: 5. CDR1 is KGHSH and CDR2 is LQKENI in the germline V gene. The CDR3 extends over 15 amino acids. CDR3 sequence: CASSELAGGTYEQYF. CDR3 DNA: TGTGCCAGCTCAGAGCTAGCGGGGGGTACCTACGAGCAGTACTTC.

This clone was seen just once. Other DNA sequences within the sample encode an identical CDR3. The chain recombines TRBV18 with TRBJ1-1; D gene ambiguous. V lost 1 base, J lost 2 bases, and 5 bases lay in between. The CDR3 is 13 amino acids. The germline CDR1 and CDR2 sequences are KGHSH and LQKENI. The CDR3 nucleotides are TGTGCCAGCTCACCACAGGTTAACACTGAAGCTTTCTTT. It translates to CASSPQVNTEAFF. Using reference TRBV18 and TRBJ1-1 for the parts outside the CDR3, the full variable domain is NAGVMQNPRHLVRRRGQEARLRCSPMKGHSHVYWYRQLPEEGLKFMVYLQKENIIDESGMPKERFSAEFPKEGPSILRIQQVVRGDSAAYFCASSPQVNTEAFFGQGTRLTVV.

The gene calls are TRBV7-3 and TRBJ1-2; D unresolved. Germline V gene data show CDR1 as SGHTA and CDR2 as FQGTGA. This CDR3 is 13 amino acids long. V was cut by 2 bases and J by 7 bases, with 11 bases left in between. CDR3 nucleotide sequence: TGTGCCAGCAGCTTAGGAGGCGACCTTGGCTACACCTTC. Translating gives CASSLGGDLGYTF.

This clone was observed once. The chain couples TRBV7-6 to TRBJ2-1, with TRBD2 identical over 13 bases. The length of the CDR3 is 17 residues. Germline loops: CDR1 SGHVS, CDR2 FNYEAQ. V lost 2 bases, J lost 7 bases, and 8 bases stayed unmatched. CDR3 nucleotide sequence: TGTGCCAGCAGCTTACGTACTAGCGGGGGGGCCGGTAATGAGCAGTTCTTC. Amino acid sequence: CASSLRTSGGAGNEQFF.

The table lists this clone with a count of one. V gene TRBV27 combines with J gene TRBJ2-1; 10 bases agree with TRBD2. Trimming took 4 bases from V and 6 from J; bases not matched to a gene: 6. Germline lookup yields CDR1 MNHEY and CDR2 SMNVEV (reference sequence). The CDR3 extends over 15 amino acids. The DNA for the CDR3 is TGTGCCAGCAGTTCTCTAGCGGGGGTTATCAATGAGCAGTTCTTC. Residues: CASSSLAGVINEQFF.

V is TRBV28 and J is TRBJ1-5; D is unresolved. This CDR3 region has 12 residues. The V and J ends lost 1 base and 6 bases respectively, with 4 bases between them. The germline V gene has CDR1 MDHEN and CDR2 SYDVKM. The CDR3: CASSLYIQPQHF. CDR3 DNA: TGTGCCAGCAGTTTATATATTCAGCCCCAGCATTTT.

DNA of the CDR3: TGTGCCAGCAACAGAGCGGGGGCCTACAATGAGCAGTTCTTC. This encodes CASNRAGAYNEQFF. The chain has TRBV6-5 and TRBJ2-1, with 8 positions matching TRBD2. Germline V gene sequence: CDR1 MNHEY, CDR2 SVGAGI. This CDR3 has 14 residues. V trimming: 7 bases; J trimming: 2 bases; junction bases outside the gene matches: 4.

This chain connects TRBV7-2 to TRBJ1-4; D might be TRBD1 (6 bases). CDR3 length equals 14 residues. Germline V gene sequence: CDR1 SGHTA, CDR2 FQGNSA. With 1 base removed from V and 8 bases from J, the gap between germline ends came to 11 bases. CDR3 bases: TGTGCCAGCAGCTTAGTGAACAGGGAGGAAAAACTGTTTTTT. This encodes CASSLVNREEKLFF.

This clone was counted a single time. This sequence joins TRBV9 and TRBJ2-3; TRBD2 might be the D (6 bases). Looked up from germline, CDR1 is SGDLS and CDR2 is YYNGEE. This CDR3 is built from 14 residues. Trimming took off 6 bases at V and 1 base at J, with 12 bases between the two ends. The CDR3 region is CASTPPGGTDTQYF. As DNA, the CDR3 is TGTGCCAGCACCCCACCGGGAGGCACAGATACGCAGTATTTT. The full variable domain, rest sourced from reference TRBV9 and TRBJ2-3, is DSGVTQTPKHLITATGQRVTLRCSPRSGDLSVYWYQQSLDQGLQFLIQYYNGEERAKGNILERFSAQQFPDLHSELNLSSLELGDSALYFCASTPPGGTDTQYFGPGTRLTVL.

The rearrangement joins TRBV5-1 to TRBJ1-4; possibly TRBD1 for D (6 bases). The CDR3 runs to 15 residues. Trimming shortened V by 4 bases and J by 3 bases, and 13 bases separated the two germline ends. CDR1 and CDR2 (germline): SGHRS, YFSETQ. CDR3 residues: CASSTQQGPNEKLFF. CDR3 DNA sequence: TGCGCCAGCAGCACACAACAGGGACCTAATGAAAAACTGTTTTTT.

As DNA, the CDR3 is TGTGCCAGCAGTTTTTCGTTTGGCACAGATACGCAGTATTTT. Protein sequence: CASSFSFGTDTQYF. The rearrangement joins TRBV27 to TRBJ2-3; D gene ambiguous. V was shortened by 3 bases and J by 1 base, with 8 bases between the two germline ends. Per the germline V gene, CDR1 is MNHEY and CDR2 is SMNVEV (reference sequence). The CDR3 runs to 14 residues.

The chain carries TRBV5-1 and TRBJ2-3; D is ambiguous. Germline values: CDR1 SGHRS, CDR2 YFSETQ. The CDR3 contains 17 residues. Trimming removed 5 bases at V and 0 bases at J, with 19 bases between. The CDR3 here is CASRGQSLESSTDTQYF. In nucleotides, the CDR3 is TGCGCCAGCAGAGGGCAATCTCTTGAATCAAGCACAGATACGCAGTATTTT.

The V and J genes are TRBV15 and TRBJ2-7; 8 bases map to TRBD1. This CDR3 is built from 15 residues. The V segment lost 0 bases and the J segment 4 bases; nucleotides outside the gene matches: 5. The germline V gene encodes CDR1 LNHNV and CDR2 YYDKDF (reference sequence). The CDR3 DNA follows: TGTGCCACCAGCAGAGAACCTCAGGGGGCTTACGAGCAGTACTTC. As protein: CATSREPQGAYEQYF.

This clone has a single count. The chain joins TRBV18 to TRBJ2-5; D is unclear. V gave up 3 bases and J gave up 2 bases, with 4 bases separating them. The CDR3 contains 12 residues. Germline values: CDR1 KGHSH, CDR2 LQKENI. DNA of the CDR3: TGTGCCAGCTCACCGTTACAAGAGACCCAGTACTTC. It encodes CASSPLQETQYF.

The rearrangement links TRBV7-3 to TRBJ2-1; perhaps TRBD1 as D (5 bases). Trimming removed 4 bases at V and 9 bases at J, with 13 bases between. The germline gives CDR1 SGHTA, CDR2 FQGTGA. This CDR3 is 13 amino acids long. DNA for the CDR3: TGTGCCAGCAGCTATACCAGGGATGCTGAGCAGTTCTTC. This gives the protein CASSYTRDAEQFF.

The chain links TRBV9 to TRBJ1-2, with D unresolved. CDR3 length: 17 residues. From germline, CDR1 is SGDLS and CDR2 YYNGEE. The V end lost 0 bases, the J end lost 2 bases, and 17 bases lay between the germline ends. CDR3 bases: TGTGCCAGCAGCGTAGATCTAGGGTTTGGATCCAACTATGGCTACACCTTC. This sequence encodes CASSVDLGFGSNYGYTF.

The chain recombines TRBV7-3 with TRBJ1-1, with 9 bases matching TRBD1. The V gene's germline CDR1 is SGHTA and CDR2 FQGTGA. The CDR3 runs 15 residues. J lost 1 base, V lost 5 bases, and 5 bases had no gene match. DNA for the CDR3: TGTGCCAGCAGCCTTGACAGGGGGACGAACACTGAAGCTTTCTTT. Its translation: CASSLDRGTNTEAFF.

The genes are TRBV28 and TRBJ2-2, with 8 bases identical to TRBD2. This CDR3 comprises 16 residues. Germline trimming cut 5 bases from V and 0 bases from J; bases unmatched to any gene: 5. CDR1 and CDR2 from the germline V gene are MDHEN and SYDVKM. This CDR3 is CASSRTSPANTGELFF. The DNA for the CDR3 is TGTGCCAGCAGTCGGACTAGCCCAGCGAACACCGGGGAGCTGTTTTTT. Full variable domain (remainder filled in from reference TRBV28 and TRBJ2-2): DVKVTQSSRYLVKRTGEKVFLECVQDMDHENMFWYRQDPGLGLRLIYFSYDVKMKEKGDIPEGYSVSREKKERFSLILESASTNQTSMYLCASSRTSPANTGELFFGEGSRLTVL.

This chain connects TRBV5-4 to TRBJ2-3; D is ambiguous. The CDR3 has 13 amino acids. Germline CDR1 is SGHNT and CDR2 is YYREEE (reference sequence). The V end was cut by 1 base, the J end by 5 bases, with 8 bases between. The CDR3 nucleotides are TGTGCCAGCAGCTTGAAGGTGAAAGATACGCAGTATTTT. Translated, it gives CASSLKVKDTQYF.

The genes are TRBV28 and TRBJ1-1; a possible D gene is TRBD1 (6 bases). This CDR3 has 18 amino acids. Trimming cost V 5 bases and J 1 base, with 23 bases left between them. CDR1 MDHEN and CDR2 SYDVKM come from the germline V gene. Here the CDR3 DNA reads TGTGCCAGCAGTGCAAACATGGGGCAAAGGGGGAAGAACACTGAAGCTTTCTTT. It yields the protein CASSANMGQRGKNTEAFF.

J is TRBJ2-4 and V is TRBV11-2; 8 bases line up with TRBD1. The germline V gene has CDR1 SGHAT and CDR2 FQNNGV. After removal of 1 base from V and 8 bases from J, the junction contained 4 bases not matched to a gene. The CDR3 totals 14 residues. The CDR3, as DNA: TGTGCCAGCAGCTTAGGGAAGACAGGGGACATTCAGTACTTC. It specifies CASSLGKTGDIQYF.